The 21 T cell receptor beta chains reported below all come from one sample, sequenced in a study of T cell changes during pregnancy in multiple sclerosis. Sequencing was performed with immunoSEQ multiplex PCR; in TCRdb, only in-frame clones are kept and a portion is missing. This repertoire shows around 45,000 clones, about 90% found once; its top ten account for roughly 0.5%. The source material was CD4+ T cells from peripheral blood mononuclear cells, sampled in the second trimester of pregnancy. The receptors were sampled from a female donor in good health, enrolled as a control in a pregnancy study.

J is TRBJ2-7 and V is TRBV10-3, with D uncertain. CDR1 is ENHRY, CDR2 SYGVKD, per germline. The CDR3 runs to 13 residues. V gave up 5 bases and J gave up 0 bases, with 8 bases separating them. The CDR3 loop is CAISQVSSYEQYF. CDR3 DNA: TGTGCCATCAGTCAGGTCAGCTCCTACGAGCAGTACTTC.

The chain joins TRBV6-5 to TRBJ2-3; 10 bases match TRBD1. Germline V gives CDR1 MNHEY, CDR2 SVGAGI. The CDR3 is 15 residues long. Trimming cost V 5 bases and J 6 bases; bases outside gene matches: 8. The CDR3 protein is CASSRWGQGLDTQYF. In nucleotides, the CDR3 is TGTGCCAGCAGTCGTTGGGGACAGGGGTTGGATACGCAGTATTTT.

The chain couples TRBV7-8 to TRBJ2-3; TRBD2 matches at 14 bases. The V segment lost 5 bases and the J segment 6 bases; nucleotides outside the gene matches: 13. The CDR3 consists of 18 residues. Germline values: CDR1 SGHVS, CDR2 FQNEAQ. The CDR3 region is CASSRRGLAGGGVDTQYF. The CDR3, as DNA: TGTGCCAGCAGCCGACGCGGACTAGCGGGGGGCGGGGTGGATACGCAGTATTTT.

The CDR3 loop reads CASSQDSSGVTYEQYF. CDR3 DNA: TGCGCCAGCAGCCAGGACTCTAGCGGGGTTACCTACGAGCAGTACTTC. The gene calls are TRBV4-1 and TRBJ2-7; TRBD2 agrees at 9 bases. The length of the CDR3 is 16 residues. Germline CDR1 reads MGHRA; CDR2 reads YSYEKL. Trimming at V came to 3 bases and at J to 2 bases, leaving 8 bases not matched to a gene.

A few counts support this clone. The J gene is TRBJ2-1, the V gene TRBV7-8; 8 bases are shared with TRBD2. V lost 5 bases and J lost 4; bases outside the gene matches: 7. Germline V CDR1 and CDR2: SGHVS, FQNEAQ. There are 15 residues in the CDR3. The CDR3 region has the DNA TGTGCCAGCAGCGGGCCGGGGGGGCCTTACAATGAGCAGTTCTTC. Translated, it gives CASSGPGGPYNEQFF.

The V call is TRBV15, the J call TRBJ2-3, with a weak D call TRBD2 (6 bases). CDR1 and CDR2 (germline): LNHNV, YYDKDF (reference sequence). V dropped 0 bases and J dropped 2 bases, with 12 bases sitting between them. This CDR3 spans 16 amino acids. CDR3 amino acids: CATSRELAGNTDTQYF. DNA for the CDR3: TGTGCCACCAGCAGAGAACTAGCAGGGAACACAGATACGCAGTATTTT.

The chain couples TRBV9 to TRBJ2-7; 7 nucleotides agree with TRBD1. CDR1 SGDLS and CDR2 YYNGEE come from the germline V gene. J was trimmed by 7 bases and V by 2 bases; bases with no gene match: 9. This CDR3 is 14 amino acids long. The CDR3 region has the DNA TGTGCCAGCAGCGTCACGGGACAGAGAGGGGAGCAGTACTTC. This translates into CASSVTGQRGEQYF. The entire variable domain, with the rest obtained from reference TRBV9 and TRBJ2-7, is as follows: DSGVTQTPKHLITATGQRVTLRCSPRSGDLSVYWYQQSLDQGLQFLIQYYNGEERAKGNILERFSAQQFPDLHSELNLSSLELGDSALYFCASSVTGQRGEQYFGPGTRLTVT.

This chain joins TRBV2 and TRBJ2-3; D gene uncertain. The germline gives CDR1 SNHLY, CDR2 FYNNEI. The V end was cut by 4 bases, the J end by 4 bases, with 9 bases between. CDR3 length: 13 amino acids. In DNA, the CDR3 is TGTGCCAGCAGTGCACAGACCGCAGATACGCAGTATTTT. It encodes CASSAQTADTQYF.

V is TRBV29-1 and J is TRBJ2-7; D gene uncertain. The CDR3 has 12 amino acids. Germline CDR1 reads SQVTM; CDR2 reads ANQGSEA. Between the trimmed V and J ends, which lost 1 base and 5 bases, there was a span of 9 bases. CDR3 sequence reads: CSVEATSNEQYF. DNA of the CDR3: TGCAGCGTTGAAGCCACTTCTAACGAGCAGTACTTC.

This chain connects TRBV2 to TRBJ2-5; D is undetermined. This CDR3 has 13 residues. Germline loops: CDR1 SNHLY, CDR2 FYNNEI. Trimming cost V 6 bases and J 2 bases, with 10 bases left between them. The CDR3 DNA reads TGTGCCAGCAGGGCCTTGCATCAAGAGACCCAGTACTTC. It translates to CASRALHQETQYF. Drawing the rest from reference TRBV2 and TRBJ2-5, the complete variable domain is EPEVTQTPSHQVTQMGQEVILRCVPISNHLYFYWYRQILGQKVEFLVSFYNNEISEKSEIFDDQFSVERPDGSNFTLKIRSTKLEDSAMYFCASRALHQETQYFGPGTRLLVL.

The chain employs TRBV15 and TRBJ2-2; maybe TRBD1 (5 bases). The CDR3 totals 16 residues. Germline assignment: CDR1 LNHNV and CDR2 YYDKDF (reference sequence). V shed 1 base and J shed 0 bases, with 9 bases lying between them. The CDR3 region is CATSRGTLANTGELFF. The CDR3 DNA sequence: TGTGCCACCAGCAGAGGGACACTCGCGAACACCGGGGAGCTGTTTTTT.

The chain has TRBV19 and TRBJ2-2; D possibly corresponds to TRBD1 (6 bases). V dropped 1 base and J dropped 5 bases, with 11 bases sitting between them. The CDR3 is 15 residues long. The germline V gene encodes CDR1 LNHDA and CDR2 SQIVND (reference sequence). CDR3 sequence reads: CASSIVGTLTGELFF. The CDR3 nucleotides are TGTGCCAGTAGTATAGTTGGGACACTGACCGGGGAGCTGTTTTTT. Supplemented by reference TRBV19 and TRBJ2-2, the full variable domain reads DGGITQSPKYLFRKEGQNVTLSCEQNLNHDAMYWYRQDPGQGLRLIYYSQIVNDFQKGDIAEGYSVSREKKESFPLTVTSAQKNPTAFYLCASSIVGTLTGELFFGEGSRLTVL.

The V and J genes are TRBV7-2 and TRBJ2-4, with 7 bases lining up with TRBD1. Per germline, CDR1 SGHTA and CDR2 FQGNSA. V lost 4 bases to trimming and J lost 9 bases; unmatched junction nucleotides: 9. The CDR3 runs to 14 residues. DNA of the CDR3: TGTGCCAGCAGCTCAGACGACAGGGCGGGCATTCAGTACTTC. As protein: CASSSDDRAGIQYF.

V is TRBV19 and J is TRBJ2-2; 8 bases map to TRBD2. The CDR3 spans 14 residues. Germline CDR1 LNHDA, CDR2 SQIVND (reference sequence). J was trimmed by 4 bases and V by 5 bases; bases with no gene match: 3. CDR3 DNA sequence: TGTGCCAGTAGTTATAGCGGGGCCACCGGGGAGCTGTTTTTT. It codes for CASSYSGATGELFF.

The chain employs TRBV19 and TRBJ1-5, with D maybe TRBD1 (5 bases). Germline-derived CDR1 and CDR2 are LNHDA and SQIVND (reference sequence). The length of the CDR3 is 16 residues. V lost 4 bases, J lost 0 bases, and 13 bases lay in between. The CDR3 protein is CASSRGDGYSNQPQHF. The CDR3 nucleotides are TGTGCCAGTAGTAGGGGCGACGGATATAGCAATCAGCCCCAGCATTTT. The full variable domain, completed using reference TRBV19 and TRBJ1-5, is DGGITQSPKYLFRKEGQNVTLSCEQNLNHDAMYWYRQDPGQGLRLIYYSQIVNDFQKGDIAEGYSVSREKKESFPLTVTSAQKNPTAFYLCASSRGDGYSNQPQHFGDGTRLSIL.

The chain recombines TRBV4-1 with TRBJ1-1; 8 bases align to TRBD1. Germline lookup yields CDR1 MGHRA and CDR2 YSYEKL. The CDR3 is 19 amino acids. The ends lost 3 bases at V and 0 bases at J; junction bases unmatched: 15. CDR3 DNA: TGCGCCAGCAGCCAGGGAGTGGACAGGGATAAGGGGTTGAACACTGAAGCTTTCTTT. Its protein is CASSQGVDRDKGLNTEAFF.

This chain links TRBV7-3 with TRBJ2-3, with D tentatively TRBD1 (6 bases). V lost 5 bases and J lost 7, with 16 bases in between. This CDR3 contains 14 residues. Germline V gene data show CDR1 as SGHTA and CDR2 as FQGTGA. DNA for the CDR3: TGTGCCAGCAGCCCAACTACAGGGCGAAATACGCAGTATTTT. This gives the protein CASSPTTGRNTQYF.

V is TRBV11-2 and J is TRBJ1-4, with D hard to call. V was pared by 7 bases and J by 6 bases, with 15 bases between. The germline gives CDR1 SGHAT, CDR2 FQNNGV. The CDR3 loop spans 14 amino acids. DNA for the CDR3: TGTGCCAGCACCGGGGATGGTAAGTATGAAAAACTGTTTTTT. Amino acid sequence: CASTGDGKYEKLFF.

J is TRBJ2-5 and V is TRBV7-3, with 13 bases matching TRBD2. Germline V gives CDR1 SGHTA, CDR2 FQGTGA. The length of the CDR3 is 15 residues. Losses at the gene ends were 4 bases for V and 5 bases for J; bases not matched to a gene: 4. The chain's CDR3 is CASSWTSGSWETQYF. Written as DNA, the CDR3 is TGTGCCAGCAGCTGGACTAGCGGGAGTTGGGAGACCCAGTACTTC.

The chain has TRBV7-3 and TRBJ2-6; a possible D gene is TRBD1 (6 bases). The CDR3 has 15 amino acids. In germline, CDR1 is SGHTA, CDR2 FQGTGA. V lost 5 bases and J 5 bases, leaving 13 bases between the germline ends. This chain's CDR3 is CASSRQGSRANVLTF. CDR3 DNA: TGTGCCAGCAGCCGTCAGGGGTCTAGGGCCAACGTCCTGACTTTC.

The rearrangement links TRBV28 to TRBJ2-5, with D tentatively TRBD2 (5 bases). Per germline, CDR1 MDHEN and CDR2 SYDVKM. CDR3 length: 12 residues. CDR3 residues: CVTYSRAETQYF. The CDR3 nucleotides are TGTGTCACTTATTCGCGGGCAGAGACCCAGTACTTC.